These 22 T cell receptor beta chains originate from one sample sequenced in a study of cytomegalovirus exposure and HLA in healthy donors. Amplification used 60 Vbeta primers and 13 Jbeta primers. Produced via immunoSEQ multiplex PCR; TCRdb's table is partial and in-frame only. The table includes 70,000 to 95,000 clones, less than 65% detected once. Material for sequencing was PBMCs. The source is a woman aged 25 to 39 in good health and CMV-seropositive.

This clone was seen more than once but under ten times. CDR3 region: CASSPTEMVEDEQYF. DNA of the CDR3: TGTGCCAGCAGTCCCACTGAGATGGTCGAGGACGAGCAGTACTTC. This chain links TRBV9 with TRBJ2-7; D remains unclear. Trimming left V 5 bases short and J 5 bases short, with 20 bases between. The CDR3 contains 15 residues. CDR1 is SGDLS, CDR2 YYNGEE, per germline.

The chain couples TRBV5-1 to TRBJ2-7; possible D gene TRBD2, 5 bases. There are 13 residues in the CDR3. V lost 4 bases, J lost 4 bases, and 12 bases lay in between. Looked up from germline, CDR1 is SGHRS and CDR2 is YFSETQ. The CDR3 region has the DNA TGCGCCAGCAGCAGACCGACGGGGTACGAGCAGTACTTC. Translating it yields CASSRPTGYEQYF. Variable domain in full (rest from reference TRBV5-1 and TRBJ2-7): KAGVTQTPRYLIKTRGQQVTLSCSPISGHRSVSWYQQTPGQGLQFLFEYFSETQRNKGNFPGRFSGRQFSNSRSEMNVSTLELGDSALYLCASSRPTGYEQYFGPGTRLTVT.

This clone was detected only once. The CDR3: CASSVQGNTIYF. The DNA for the CDR3 is TGTGCCAGCAGCGTCCAGGGGAACACCATATATTTT. This chain connects TRBV9 to TRBJ1-3; the D gene is possibly TRBD1 (6 bases). Between the trimmed V and J ends, which lost 2 bases and 7 bases, there was a span of 7 bases. Germline lookup yields CDR1 SGDLS and CDR2 YYNGEE. This CDR3 contains 12 residues.

This chain connects TRBV4-1 to TRBJ2-5; 9 bases are shared with TRBD2. The J segment lost 2 bases and the V segment lost 1 base, leaving 2 bases of the junction unmatched. CDR1 MGHRA and CDR2 YSYEKL come from the germline V gene. The CDR3 is made up of 15 amino acids. This CDR3 reads CASSQVAGAQETQYF. CDR3 in DNA: TGCGCCAGCAGCCAAGTAGCGGGGGCGCAAGAGACCCAGTACTTC.

The gene calls are TRBV5-1 and TRBJ2-4, with TRBD2 as a possible D gene (6 bases). The CDR3 contains 13 residues. Trimming pared 4 bases from V and 10 bases from J, leaving 15 bases between. Per the germline V gene, CDR1 is SGHRS and CDR2 is YFSETQ. This CDR3 is CASSGDGLRIQYF. The CDR3 DNA follows: TGCGCCAGCAGCGGGGATGGACTAAGGATTCAGTACTTC.

The sample holds a few counts of this clone. The rearrangement joins TRBV16 to TRBJ2-5; D is possibly TRBD1 (6 bases). The J call may be mistaken, given a closer DNA end match to TRBJ2-7. Germline CDR1 reads KGHSY; CDR2 reads FQNENV. The CDR3 spans 15 residues. This chain's CDR3 is CASSLPGQTVYEQYF. CDR3 sequence (DNA): TGTGCCAGCAGCCTGCCGGGACAAACGGTCTACGAGCAGTACTTC.

J is TRBJ2-1 and V is TRBV6-1; 11 bases match TRBD2. Per germline, CDR1 MNHNS and CDR2 SASEGT. This CDR3 has 19 residues. Trimming took 4 bases from V and 5 from J; bases not matched to a gene: 16. CDR3: CASSVILIPGTSGDNEQFF. The CDR3 DNA follows: TGTGCCAGCAGTGTCATACTGATTCCCGGGACTAGCGGCGACAATGAGCAGTTCTTC.

The V call is TRBV7-2, the J call TRBJ2-7, with 7 bases lining up with TRBD1. V trimming: 3 bases; J trimming: 1 base; junction bases outside the gene matches: 12. The CDR3 contains 17 residues. Germline values: CDR1 SGHTA, CDR2 FQGNSA. The CDR3 sequence is CASSFDGTAAASYEQYF. The CDR3 region has the DNA TGTGCCAGCAGCTTTGACGGGACAGCGGCGGCATCCTACGAGCAGTACTTC. The full variable domain, rest sourced from reference TRBV7-2 and TRBJ2-7, is GAGVSQSPSNKVTEKGKDVELRCDPISGHTALYWYRQSLGQGLEFLIYFQGNSAPDKSGLPSDRFSAERTGGSVSTLTIQRTQQEDSAVYLCASSFDGTAAASYEQYFGPGTRLTVT.

The chain couples TRBV11-1 to TRBJ1-2; D not certain. The germline CDR1 and CDR2 sequences are SGHAT and FQDESV (reference sequence). This CDR3 is 15 amino acids long. Trimming took off 1 base at V and 7 bases at J, with 16 bases between the two ends. The CDR3 protein is CASSLDLGLNVGYTF. The CDR3 DNA reads TGTGCCAGCAGCTTAGATCTTGGGCTAAACGTTGGCTACACCTTC.

V and J are TRBV6-1 and TRBJ2-1; TRBD1 aligns across 9 bases. The length of the CDR3 is 14 residues. Germline V gene data show CDR1 as MNHNS and CDR2 as SASEGT. Losses at the gene ends were 7 bases for V and 3 bases for J; bases not matched to a gene: 4. CDR3 region: CASIPGQGYNEQFF. Here the CDR3 DNA reads TGTGCCAGCATTCCGGGACAGGGCTACAATGAGCAGTTCTTC.

The chain links TRBV11-3 to TRBJ1-2; D may be TRBD1 (5 bases). Germline-derived CDR1 and CDR2 are SGHNT and YENEEA. The CDR3 consists of 13 residues. V gave up 2 bases and J gave up 2 bases, with 6 bases separating them. The CDR3 is CASSLQGNYGYTF. The CDR3 region has the DNA TGTGCCAGCAGCTTACAGGGCAACTATGGCTACACCTTC.

The rearrangement joins TRBV21-1 to TRBJ1-2; TRBD1 was called by the table and not checked on the DNA. TRBV21-1 represents a pseudogene. The CDR3 covers 13 residues. DNA for the CDR3: TGTGCCAGCGCGCCGGGACAGGGGGATGGCTACACCTTC. Its translation is CASAPGQGDGYTF.

This clone was recorded only once. This sequence joins TRBV29-1 and TRBJ1-6; the D gene is possibly TRBD1 (6 bases). V was trimmed by 7 bases and J by 9 bases, leaving 13 bases between them. The CDR3 length is 12 residues. CDR1 and CDR2 from the germline V gene are SQVTM and ANQGSEA. The CDR3 sequence: CSAGGAGSPLHF. The CDR3 DNA follows: TGCAGCGCCGGGGGGGCCGGTTCACCCCTCCACTTT.

The rearrangement joins TRBV4-1 to TRBJ1-1; D might be TRBD1 (5 bases). The V gene's germline CDR1 is MGHRA and CDR2 YSYEKL. Trimming took off 0 bases at V and 4 bases at J, with 9 bases between the two ends. The CDR3 totals 14 residues. The CDR3 DNA is TGCGCCAGCAGCCAAGATTGGGGGGTCACTGAAGCTTTCTTT. This encodes CASSQDWGVTEAFF.

The chain joins TRBV4-1 to TRBJ1-2, with TRBD1 matching over 9 bases. V gave up 2 bases and J gave up 6 bases; unmatched junction bases: 1. Germline V gene sequence: CDR1 MGHRA, CDR2 YSYEKL. The CDR3 is made up of 13 amino acids. The CDR3 is CASSQNRGHGYTF. The CDR3 DNA reads TGCGCCAGCAGCCAAAACAGGGGGCATGGCTACACCTTC.

The rearrangement joins TRBV27 to TRBJ1-1; D gene uncertain. Trimming pared 6 bases from V and 1 base from J, leaving 9 bases between. Germline lookup yields CDR1 MNHEY and CDR2 SMNVEV (reference sequence). This CDR3 spans 13 amino acids. CDR3 in amino acids: CASSRRENTEAFF. In DNA form, the CDR3 reads TGTGCCAGCAGCCGCCGAGAGAACACTGAAGCTTTCTTT.

This clone has more than one count but fewer than ten. V is TRBV4-1 and J is TRBJ1-5, with D unresolved. The germline gives CDR1 MGHRA, CDR2 YSYEKL. V gave up 0 bases and J gave up 4 bases, with 10 bases separating them. This CDR3 spans 15 amino acids. CDR3 bases: TGCGCCAGCAGCCAAGAACCAGGTCCTAATCAGCCCCAGCATTTT. It codes for CASSQEPGPNQPQHF.

In this sample, this clone turned up once. V gene TRBV11-2 combines with J gene TRBJ2-7, with TRBD2 matching 7 bases. J gave up 5 bases and V 3 bases, and 7 bases lay outside the gene matches. Germline CDR1 is SGHAT and CDR2 is FQNNGV. CDR3 length: 14 amino acids. The CDR3 spells CASSFFASGDEQYF. In nucleotides, the CDR3 is TGTGCCAGCAGCTTTTTCGCTAGCGGTGACGAGCAGTACTTC.

This clone was detected only a few times. The J gene is TRBJ1-2, the V gene TRBV27, with D possibly being TRBD1 (5 bases). The length of the CDR3 is 15 residues. The germline V gene has CDR1 MNHEY and CDR2 SMNVEV (reference sequence). V shed 8 bases and J shed 4 bases, with 20 bases lying between them. The CDR3 loop reads CASRFPGPGGYGYTF. The CDR3 DNA reads TGTGCCAGCCGATTCCCAGGGCCCGGGGGCTATGGCTACACCTTC.

The chain employs TRBV5-6 and TRBJ1-4, with D unresolved. This CDR3 contains 16 residues. The V gene's germline CDR1 is SGHDT and CDR2 YYEEEE. Trimming cost V 4 bases and J 6 bases, with 19 bases left between them. CDR3 residues: CASSPLGAAADEKLFF. CDR3 sequence (DNA): TGTGCCAGCAGCCCCCTTGGTGCAGCCGCGGATGAAAAACTGTTTTTT.

The chain has TRBV2 and TRBJ2-1; perhaps TRBD1 as D (5 bases). Germline CDR1 SNHLY, CDR2 FYNNEI. V gave up 7 bases and J gave up 12 bases, with 16 bases separating them. CDR3 length: 12 residues. CDR3: CASTQGPPGQFF. Here the CDR3 DNA reads TGTGCCAGCACGCAGGGTCCACCGGGGCAGTTCTTC.

Notes on this clone: One junction end disagrees with the germline gene, perhaps due to a read error. J is TRBJ1-2 and V is TRBV29-1, with D possibly TRBD1 on 6 matching bases. CDR1 and CDR2 from the germline V gene are SQVTM and ANQGSEA. The CDR3 runs to 11 residues. The CDR3 here is CSSGGDYGYPF. CDR3 coding DNA: TGCAGCTCTGGGGGCGACTATGGCTACCCCTTC.